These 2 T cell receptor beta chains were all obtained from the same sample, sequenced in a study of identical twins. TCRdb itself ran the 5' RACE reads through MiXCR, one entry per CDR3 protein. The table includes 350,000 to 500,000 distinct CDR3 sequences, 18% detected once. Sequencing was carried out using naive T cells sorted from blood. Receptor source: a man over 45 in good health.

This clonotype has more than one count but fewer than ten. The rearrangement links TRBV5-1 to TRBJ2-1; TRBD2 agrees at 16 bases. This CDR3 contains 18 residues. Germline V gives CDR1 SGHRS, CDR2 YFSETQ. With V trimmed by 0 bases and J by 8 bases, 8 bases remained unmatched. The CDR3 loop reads CASSLVGTSGGVVDEQFF. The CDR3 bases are TGCGCCAGCAGCTTGGTAGGGACTAGCGGGGGGGTAGTCGATGAGCAGTTCTTC.

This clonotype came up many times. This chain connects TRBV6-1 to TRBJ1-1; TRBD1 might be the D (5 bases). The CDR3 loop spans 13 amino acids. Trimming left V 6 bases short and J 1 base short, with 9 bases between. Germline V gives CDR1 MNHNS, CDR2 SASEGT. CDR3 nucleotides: TGTGCCAGCAGGAGGGGTAGGAACACTGAAGCTTTCTTT. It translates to CASRRGRNTEAFF.